A selection of T cell receptor beta chains follows, all from one sample in a study of radiotherapy plus CTLA-4 blockade in lung cancer. Clones were read by immunoSEQ multiplex PCR, and TCRdb kept only the in-frame ones, dropping some. The sample lists roughly 57,000 clones, 82% occurring once. The starting material was peripheral blood, obtained from a patient treated with radiotherapy plus ipilimumab. These receptors were collected from a human donor with non-small cell lung cancer whose response to radiotherapy plus ipilimumab could not be evaluated. CDR3s include the opening cysteine and the closing phenylalanine or tryptophan. The D gene is left open where the match is weak. Clone sizes are given selectively: once, few, many, or a class where the clone is expanded.

abundance: NA; v_gene: TRBV19; j_gene: TRBJ1-4; d_gene: NA; CDR3aa: CASSFDTVTNEKLFF; CDR3nt: TGTGCCAGTAGCTTCGACACCGTAACTAATGAAAAACTGTTTTTT
abundance: NA; v_gene: TRBV7-2; j_gene: TRBJ1-1; d_gene: TRBD1; CDR3aa: CASSLAIPGQTEAFF; CDR3nt: TGTGCCAGCAGCTTAGCGATTCCGGGACAGACTGAAGCTTTCTTT
abundance: NA; v_gene: TRBV19; j_gene: TRBJ2-3; d_gene: TRBD2; CDR3aa: CASSESGGPTDTQYF; CDR3nt: TGTGCCAGTAGTGAGAGCGGGGGGCCCACAGATACGCAGTATTTT
abundance: NA; v_gene: TRBV5-1; j_gene: TRBJ2-5; d_gene: NA; CDR3aa: CASSFPGGETQYF; CDR3nt: TGCGCCAGCAGCTTCCCAGGGGGGGAGACCCAGTACTTC
abundance: NA; v_gene: TRBV6-1; j_gene: TRBJ2-1; d_gene: TRBD2; CDR3aa: CASSEYFSGGSEQFF; CDR3nt: TGTGCCAGCAGTGAATATTTTTCGGGGGGGAGTGAGCAGTTCTTC
abundance: once; v_gene: TRBV9; j_gene: TRBJ2-3; d_gene: NA; CDR3aa: CASSVALSGATGTQYF; CDR3nt: TGTGCCAGCAGCGTAGCCCTCAGCGGCGCGACCGGTACGCAGTATTTT
abundance: NA; v_gene: TRBV7-9; j_gene: TRBJ1-1; d_gene: TRBD1; CDR3aa: CASSLDRTGGPLNTEAFF; CDR3nt: TGTGCCAGCAGCTTAGACCGGACAGGGGGCCCTTTGAACACTGAAGCTTTCTTT
abundance: NA; v_gene: TRBV9; j_gene: TRBJ1-5; d_gene: NA; CDR3aa: CASSVGTSRNQPQHF; CDR3nt: TGTGCCAGCAGCGTAGGAACAAGTCGCAATCAGCCCCAGCATTTT
abundance: NA; v_gene: TRBV4-1; j_gene: TRBJ2-1; d_gene: TRBD2; CDR3aa: CASSQARTSGMYEQFF; CDR3nt: TGCGCCAGCAGCCAGGCAAGGACTAGCGGGATGTATGAGCAGTTCTTC
abundance: NA; v_gene: TRBV28; j_gene: TRBJ2-7; d_gene: NA; CDR3aa: CASSFDSPYEQYF; CDR3nt: TGTGCCAGCAGTTTTGACAGTCCCTACGAGCAGTACTTC
abundance: few; v_gene: TRBV7-8; j_gene: TRBJ2-1; d_gene: TRBD2; CDR3aa: CASSPSRTSIEQFF; CDR3nt: TGTGCCAGCAGCCCAAGCAGGACTAGTATTGAGCAGTTCTTC
abundance: NA; v_gene: TRBV7-2; j_gene: TRBJ2-7; d_gene: NA; CDR3aa: CASSLALTYEQYF; CDR3nt: TGTGCCAGCAGCTTAGCACTTACCTACGAGCAGTACTTC
abundance: few; v_gene: TRBV6-5; j_gene: TRBJ1-3; d_gene: NA; CDR3aa: CASRSGLSGNTIYF; CDR3nt: TGTGCCAGCAGATCGGGACTCTCTGGAAACACCATATATTTT
abundance: NA; v_gene: TRBV15; j_gene: TRBJ1-1; d_gene: NA; CDR3aa: CATSRDHGPGGVFF; CDR3nt: TGTGCCACCAGCAGAGATCACGGCCCGGGGGGGGTTTTCTTT
abundance: NA; v_gene: TRBV6-5; j_gene: TRBJ1-2; d_gene: TRBD1; CDR3aa: CASRTPTGWYTF; CDR3nt: TGTGCCAGCAGAACCCCGACAGGGTGGTACACCTTC
abundance: NA; v_gene: TRBV27; j_gene: TRBJ1-1; d_gene: NA; CDR3aa: CASSLSRGVTEAFF; CDR3nt: TGTGCCAGCAGCCTCTCCCGGGGGGTCACTGAAGCTTTCTTT
abundance: NA; v_gene: TRBV7-2; j_gene: TRBJ2-7; d_gene: NA; CDR3aa: CASSLGASPRLFSYEQYF; CDR3nt: TGTGCCAGCAGCTTAGGGGCTAGCCCACGTCTATTCTCCTACGAGCAGTACTTC
abundance: NA; v_gene: TRBV7-9; j_gene: TRBJ1-2; d_gene: TRBD1; CDR3aa: CASSHRQGYGYTF; CDR3nt: TGTGCCAGCAGCCACCGACAGGGCTATGGCTACACCTTC
abundance: NA; v_gene: TRBV9; j_gene: TRBJ2-6; d_gene: TRBD2; CDR3aa: CASSGAGVQYGGANVLTF; CDR3nt: TGTGCCAGCAGCGGAGCGGGAGTACAGTATGGGGGGGCCAACGTCCTGACTTTC
abundance: few; v_gene: TRBV5-4; j_gene: TRBJ2-2; d_gene: TRBD1; CDR3aa: CASSLTGVGGELFF; CDR3nt: TGTGCCAGCAGCTTAACAGGGGTTGGCGGGGAGCTGTTTTTT
abundance: NA; v_gene: TRBV7-8; j_gene: TRBJ2-5; d_gene: NA; CDR3aa: CASSPAGTEKETQYF; CDR3nt: TGTGCCAGCAGCCCCGCGGGGACAGAAAAAGAGACCCAGTACTTC
abundance: once; v_gene: TRBV6-4; j_gene: TRBJ1-5; d_gene: TRBD1; CDR3aa: CASRWTGLVPQHF; CDR3nt: TGTGCCAGCAGGTGGACAGGGTTAGTTCCCCAGCATTTT
abundance: NA; v_gene: TRBV7-9; j_gene: TRBJ1-2; d_gene: TRBD1; CDR3aa: CASSSDRGGYGYTF; CDR3nt: TGTGCCAGCAGCTCGGACAGGGGGGGCTATGGCTACACCTTC
abundance: NA; v_gene: TRBV9; j_gene: TRBJ2-1; d_gene: NA; CDR3aa: CASSVNKFTISYNEQFF; CDR3nt: TGTGCCAGCAGCGTAAATAAGTTCACAATCTCCTACAATGAGCAGTTCTTC
abundance: NA; v_gene: TRBV7-2; j_gene: TRBJ2-7; d_gene: NA; CDR3aa: CASRSRDIPSYEQYF; CDR3nt: TGTGCCAGCAGGTCCCGGGACATCCCCTCCTACGAGCAGTACTTC
abundance: NA; v_gene: TRBV27; j_gene: TRBJ1-5; d_gene: TRBD1; CDR3aa: CASSPRPGGDQPQHF; CDR3nt: TGTGCCAGCAGCCCTAGACCAGGGGGCGACCAGCCCCAGCATTTT
abundance: NA; v_gene: TRBV4-1; j_gene: TRBJ1-2; d_gene: NA; CDR3aa: CASSQLGVDGYTF; CDR3nt: TGCGCCAGCAGCCAGCTCGGAGTGGATGGCTACACCTTC
abundance: NA; v_gene: TRBV6-5; j_gene: TRBJ1-2; d_gene: NA; CDR3aa: CASSGVRGYTF; CDR3nt: TGTGCCAGCAGCGGGGTTAGGGGCTACACCTTC
abundance: NA; v_gene: TRBV5-1; j_gene: TRBJ1-1; d_gene: NA; CDR3aa: CASSRQGTEAFF; CDR3nt: TGCGCCAGCAGTCGCCAGGGGACTGAAGCTTTCTTT
abundance: NA; v_gene: TRBV28; j_gene: TRBJ1-2; d_gene: NA; CDR3aa: CASTRGSYGYTF; CDR3nt: TGTGCCAGCACTCGGGGATCTTATGGCTACACCTTC
abundance: NA; v_gene: TRBV7-2; j_gene: TRBJ2-2; d_gene: TRBD2; CDR3aa: CASSLDMASGNTGELFF; CDR3nt: TGTGCCAGCAGCTTAGATATGGCTAGCGGGAACACCGGGGAGCTGTTTTTT
abundance: NA; v_gene: TRBV25-1; j_gene: TRBJ1-1; d_gene: TRBD1; CDR3aa: CASSVLPGQGARTEAFF; CDR3nt: TGTGCCAGCAGTGTATTGCCGGGACAGGGGGCGAGGACTGAAGCTTTCTTT
abundance: NA; v_gene: TRBV7-2; j_gene: TRBJ2-5; d_gene: TRBD2; CDR3aa: CASSLGFSGGAGETQYF; CDR3nt: TGTGCCAGCAGCTTAGGGTTCAGCGGGGGGGCCGGAGAGACCCAGTACTTC
abundance: NA; v_gene: TRBV7-2; j_gene: TRBJ2-5; d_gene: TRBD2; CDR3aa: CASSLTSWVGETQYF; CDR3nt: TGTGCCAGCAGCTTGACTAGCTGGGTTGGAGAGACCCAGTACTTC
abundance: once; v_gene: TRBV5-6; j_gene: TRBJ1-1; d_gene: NA; CDR3aa: CASSLDTGRTEAFF; CDR3nt: TGTGCCAGCAGCTTGGATACAGGGCGAACTGAAGCTTTCTTT
abundance: NA; v_gene: TRBV5-8; j_gene: TRBJ1-5; d_gene: NA; CDR3aa: CASSWGPLYSNQPQHF; CDR3nt: TGTGCCAGCAGCTGGGGGCCGCTGTATAGCAATCAGCCCCAGCATTTT
abundance: once; v_gene: TRBV5-6; j_gene: TRBJ1-4; d_gene: TRBD1; CDR3aa: CASSITGARANEKLFF; CDR3nt: TGTGCCAGCAGCATAACAGGGGCTAGAGCTAATGAAAAACTGTTTTTT
abundance: few; v_gene: TRBV4-3; j_gene: TRBJ1-1; d_gene: NA; CDR3aa: CASSQEVGGNTEAFF; CDR3nt: TGCGCCAGCAGCCAAGAGGTAGGGGGGAACACTGAAGCTTTCTTT
abundance: NA; v_gene: TRBV7-8; j_gene: TRBJ2-7; d_gene: TRBD1; CDR3aa: CASSQTGMGLSYEQYF; CDR3nt: TGTGCCAGCAGCCAGACAGGGATGGGGCTATCCTACGAGCAGTACTTC
abundance: NA; v_gene: TRBV5-6; j_gene: TRBJ2-7; d_gene: TRBD1; CDR3aa: CASSRQGSGYEQYF; CDR3nt: TGTGCCAGCAGTCGACAGGGGTCGGGCTACGAGCAGTACTTC